Listed below are T cell receptor beta chains from one sample, sequenced in a study of blood T cell repertoires in COVID-19. Generated by immunoSEQ multiplex PCR, the TCRdb table keeps only in-frame clones and is missing some. The repertoire includes some 150,000 clones, roughly 90% of them detected once, and over 9.5% sits in the top ten. Sequenced sample: peripheral blood. The receptors come from a man in his fifties with active or convalescent COVID-19. CDR3s include the opening cysteine and the closing phenylalanine or tryptophan. The order of the fields is D gene, V gene, J gene, CDR3 length, clone size, CDR3 protein, CDR3 DNA. The D gene is left open where the match is weak. Some rows have no size entry. The others give once, few or many, or a class for an expanded clone.

d_call: TRBD1; v_call: TRBV19; j_call: TRBJ1-5; cdr3_length: 13; clone_size: -; cdr3_aa: CATSGTGNQPQHF; cdr3_nt: TGTGCCACCTCCGGGACAGGGAATCAGCCCCAGCATTTT
d_call: -; v_call: TRBV21-1; j_call: TRBJ1-1; cdr3_length: 16; clone_size: once; cdr3_aa: CASSKALEDRNTEAFF; cdr3_nt: TGTGCCAGCAGCAAAGCGCTGGAGGACCGTAACACTGAAGCTTTCTTT
d_call: -; v_call: TRBV6-5; j_call: TRBJ2-7; cdr3_length: 15; clone_size: -; cdr3_aa: CASSYSDGSDYEQYF; cdr3_nt: TGTGCCAGCAGTTACTCTGACGGGAGTGACTACGAGCAGTACTTC
d_call: TRBD1; v_call: TRBV5-1; j_call: TRBJ1-6; cdr3_length: 14; clone_size: once; cdr3_aa: CASSLGQGVYTLHF; cdr3_nt: TGCGCCAGCAGCTTGGGACAGGGGGTTTACACCCTCCACTTT
d_call: -; v_call: TRBV18; j_call: TRBJ1-1; cdr3_length: 14; clone_size: -; cdr3_aa: CASSPDGEETEAFF; cdr3_nt: TGTGCCAGCTCACCGGACGGGGAAGAAACTGAAGCTTTCTTT
d_call: -; v_call: TRBV5-8; j_call: TRBJ2-7; cdr3_length: 13; clone_size: -; cdr3_aa: CASSYTGETEQYF; cdr3_nt: TGTGCCAGCAGCTATACGGGAGAAACTGAGCAGTACTTC
d_call: TRBD1; v_call: TRBV2; j_call: TRBJ1-2; cdr3_length: 14; clone_size: -; cdr3_aa: CASSRDRANYGYTF; cdr3_nt: TGTGCCAGCAGCCGGGACAGGGCAAACTATGGCTACACCTTC
d_call: TRBD1; v_call: TRBV5-4; j_call: TRBJ1-2; cdr3_length: 15; clone_size: once; cdr3_aa: CASTRLGQGTDGYTF; cdr3_nt: TGTGCCAGCACCCGTCTCGGACAGGGGACGGATGGCTACACCTTC
d_call: -; v_call: TRBV19; j_call: TRBJ2-5; cdr3_length: 13; clone_size: -; cdr3_aa: CASSILSWETQYF; cdr3_nt: TGTGCCAGTAGTATTTTAAGCTGGGAGACCCAGTACTTC
d_call: TRBD1; v_call: TRBV6-5; j_call: TRBJ1-1; cdr3_length: 14; clone_size: -; cdr3_aa: CASRVDRGNTEAFF; cdr3_nt: TGTGCCAGCAGGGTTGACAGGGGTAACACTGAAGCTTTCTTT
d_call: TRBD1; v_call: TRBV28; j_call: TRBJ1-4; cdr3_length: 12; clone_size: once; cdr3_aa: CASRTGMRKLFF; cdr3_nt: TGTGCCAGCAGGACAGGGATGAGAAAACTGTTTTTT
d_call: -; v_call: TRBV5-1; j_call: TRBJ2-7; cdr3_length: 13; clone_size: few; cdr3_aa: CASSFETGAEQYF; cdr3_nt: TGCGCCAGCAGCTTCGAAACGGGAGCCGAGCAGTACTTC
d_call: TRBD2; v_call: TRBV5-1; j_call: TRBJ2-1; cdr3_length: 16; clone_size: -; cdr3_aa: CASSIGTSGISNEQFF; cdr3_nt: TGCGCCAGCAGCATAGGGACTAGCGGGATATCCAATGAGCAGTTCTTC
d_call: TRBD1; v_call: TRBV16; j_call: TRBJ2-1; cdr3_length: 16; clone_size: -; cdr3_aa: CASSQSGQGDYNEQFF; cdr3_nt: TGTGCCAGCAGCCAATCCGGACAGGGGGACTACAATGAGCAGTTCTTC
d_call: TRBD1; v_call: TRBV7-9; j_call: TRBJ2-4; cdr3_length: 18; clone_size: -; cdr3_aa: CASSPTAGQGAAKNIQYF; cdr3_nt: TGTGCCAGCAGCCCTACTGCGGGACAGGGGGCTGCCAAAAACATTCAGTACTTC
d_call: -; v_call: TRBV7-9; j_call: TRBJ1-5; cdr3_length: 13; clone_size: few; cdr3_aa: CASSSTGNQPQHF; cdr3_nt: TGTGCCAGCAGCTCCACAGGGAATCAGCCCCAGCATTTT
d_call: -; v_call: TRBV9; j_call: TRBJ2-5; cdr3_length: 16; clone_size: -; cdr3_aa: CASSPSGSSYQETQYF; cdr3_nt: TGTGCCAGCAGCCCGAGCGGTTCTTCGTACCAAGAGACCCAGTACTTC
d_call: TRBD1; v_call: TRBV5-1; j_call: TRBJ2-7; cdr3_length: 15; clone_size: -; cdr3_aa: CASSLGDRELDEQYF; cdr3_nt: TGCGCCAGCAGCTTGGGCGACAGGGAGCTAGACGAGCAGTACTTC
d_call: -; v_call: TRBV19; j_call: TRBJ1-2; cdr3_length: 14; clone_size: -; cdr3_aa: CASSIDRLFYGYTF; cdr3_nt: TGTGCCAGTAGTATCGACAGGTTGTTCTATGGCTACACCTTC
d_call: -; v_call: TRBV6-6; j_call: TRBJ1-2; cdr3_length: 11; clone_size: few; cdr3_aa: CASSSGIGYTF; cdr3_nt: TGTGCCAGCAGTTCAGGGATCGGCTACACCTTC
d_call: TRBD2; v_call: TRBV3-1/TRBV3-2; j_call: TRBJ2-1; cdr3_length: 18; clone_size: -; cdr3_aa: CASSQDLIAGASYNEQFF; cdr3_nt: TGTGCCAGCAGCCAAGATCTTATAGCGGGAGCATCCTACAATGAGCAGTTCTTC
d_call: TRBD1; v_call: TRBV3-1/TRBV3-2; j_call: TRBJ2-4; cdr3_length: 16; clone_size: once; cdr3_aa: CASSQRGTGTKNIQYF; cdr3_nt: TGTGCCAGCAGCCAAAGGGGGACAGGGACCAAAAACATTCAGTACTTC
d_call: -; v_call: TRBV5-1; j_call: TRBJ2-3; cdr3_length: 14; clone_size: -; cdr3_aa: CASRRASSTDTQYF; cdr3_nt: TGCGCCAGCAGGAGGGCCTCTAGCACAGATACGCAGTATTTT
d_call: -; v_call: TRBV7-9; j_call: TRBJ2-7; cdr3_length: 15; clone_size: -; cdr3_aa: CASSLVTGRGYEQYF; cdr3_nt: TGTGCCAGCAGCTTAGTTACGGGCAGGGGCTACGAGCAGTACTTC
d_call: TRBD2; v_call: TRBV6-2/TRBV6-3; j_call: TRBJ2-7; cdr3_length: 15; clone_size: -; cdr3_aa: CASSFKRERSYEQYF; cdr3_nt: TGTGCCAGCAGCTTCAAGCGGGAGCGATCCTACGAGCAGTACTTC
d_call: -; v_call: TRBV12-3/TRBV12-4; j_call: TRBJ2-6; cdr3_length: 13; clone_size: -; cdr3_aa: CASRGTGANVLTF; cdr3_nt: TGTGCCAGCCGGGGGACTGGGGCCAACGTCCTGACTTTC
d_call: -; v_call: TRBV7-9; j_call: TRBJ2-2; cdr3_length: 13; clone_size: -; cdr3_aa: CASSLDLLRELFF; cdr3_nt: TGTGCCAGCAGCTTAGATTTACTAAGGGAGCTGTTTTTT
d_call: TRBD2; v_call: TRBV5-1; j_call: TRBJ2-7; cdr3_length: 12; clone_size: -; cdr3_aa: CASSLTGGRQYF; cdr3_nt: TGCGCCAGCAGCCTCACGGGGGGGCGGCAGTACTTC
d_call: TRBD2; v_call: TRBV5-8; j_call: TRBJ2-1; cdr3_length: 15; clone_size: -; cdr3_aa: CASSVPGLAGNEQFF; cdr3_nt: TGTGCCAGCAGCGTGCCGGGACTAGCAGGAAATGAGCAGTTCTTC
d_call: TRBD1; v_call: TRBV19; j_call: TRBJ2-2; cdr3_length: 15; clone_size: -; cdr3_aa: CASSIPGQGTGELFF; cdr3_nt: TGTGCCAGTAGTATACCGGGACAGGGGACCGGGGAGCTGTTTTTT
d_call: -; v_call: TRBV6-6; j_call: TRBJ1-4; cdr3_length: 15; clone_size: -; cdr3_aa: CASSYSGEPNEKLFF; cdr3_nt: TGTGCCAGCAGTTATTCGGGAGAACCAAATGAAAAACTGTTTTTT
d_call: TRBD1; v_call: TRBV28; j_call: TRBJ1-4; cdr3_length: 16; clone_size: -; cdr3_aa: CASSLMGRQGSEKLFF; cdr3_nt: TGTGCCAGCAGTTTAATGGGGCGACAGGGATCTGAAAAACTGTTTTTT
d_call: -; v_call: TRBV6-6; j_call: TRBJ2-1; cdr3_length: 12; clone_size: -; cdr3_aa: CASNPTQVGWFF; cdr3_nt: TGTGCCAGCAACCCCACGCAGGTGGGTTGGTTCTTC
d_call: -; v_call: TRBV11-2; j_call: TRBJ1-6; cdr3_length: 17; clone_size: once; cdr3_aa: CASSFGDSNYYNSPLHF; cdr3_nt: TGTGCCAGCAGCTTTGGAGACAGCAATTACTATAATTCACCCCTCCACTTT
d_call: -; v_call: TRBV18; j_call: TRBJ2-1; cdr3_length: 14; clone_size: -; cdr3_aa: CASSQGWTYNEQFF; cdr3_nt: TGTGCCAGCTCACAGGGGTGGACCTACAATGAGCAGTTCTTC
d_call: TRBD1; v_call: TRBV25-1; j_call: TRBJ2-7; cdr3_length: 16; clone_size: once; cdr3_aa: CASSPGTGSLFYEQYF; cdr3_nt: TGTGCCAGCAGCCCCGGGACAGGGTCCTTATTCTACGAGCAGTACTTC
d_call: -; v_call: TRBV3-1/TRBV3-2; j_call: TRBJ1-5; cdr3_length: 15; clone_size: -; cdr3_aa: CASSHSGYSNQPQHF; cdr3_nt: TGTGCCAGCAGCCATTCAGGGTATAGCAATCAGCCCCAGCATTTT
d_call: -; v_call: TRBV15; j_call: TRBJ1-1; cdr3_length: 13; clone_size: -; cdr3_aa: CATSRRVNTEAFF; cdr3_nt: TGTGCCACCAGCAGGCGGGTGAACACTGAAGCTTTCTTT
d_call: -; v_call: TRBV6-5; j_call: TRBJ2-3; cdr3_length: 15; clone_size: -; cdr3_aa: CASSYSGSSTDTQYF; cdr3_nt: TGTGCCAGCAGTTACTCGGGGAGCAGCACAGATACGCAGTATTTT
d_call: -; v_call: TRBV19; j_call: TRBJ1-5; cdr3_length: 16; clone_size: -; cdr3_aa: CASSIQKSYSNQPQHF; cdr3_nt: TGTGCCAGTAGTATTCAGAAAAGTTATAGCAATCAGCCCCAGCATTTT
d_call: -; v_call: TRBV4-1; j_call: TRBJ2-7; cdr3_length: 16; clone_size: -; cdr3_aa: CASSQGEGLSSYEQYF; cdr3_nt: TGCGCCAGCAGCCAAGGAGAGGGTCTCAGCTCCTACGAGCAGTACTTC
d_call: TRBD1; v_call: TRBV5-4; j_call: TRBJ1-2; cdr3_length: 14; clone_size: -; cdr3_aa: CASSADRETYGYTF; cdr3_nt: TGTGCCAGCAGCGCGGACAGGGAAACCTATGGCTACACCTTC
d_call: -; v_call: TRBV7-7; j_call: TRBJ2-2; cdr3_length: 11; clone_size: -; cdr3_aa: CAIGGSGELFF; cdr3_nt: TGTGCTATCGGAGGTTCCGGGGAGCTGTTTTTT
d_call: -; v_call: TRBV19; j_call: TRBJ2-5; cdr3_length: 12; clone_size: few; cdr3_aa: CASSQGRETQYF; cdr3_nt: TGTGCCAGTTCCCAGGGCCGGGAGACCCAGTACTTC
d_call: TRBD2; v_call: TRBV7-8; j_call: TRBJ2-3; cdr3_length: 16; clone_size: -; cdr3_aa: CASSHGTSVKADTQYF; cdr3_nt: TGTGCCAGCAGTCACGGGACTAGCGTTAAGGCAGATACGCAGTATTTT
d_call: -; v_call: TRBV4-1; j_call: TRBJ2-5; cdr3_length: 14; clone_size: -; cdr3_aa: CASSQDQLIGTQYF; cdr3_nt: TGCGCCAGCAGCCAAGATCAACTAATAGGGACCCAGTACTTC
d_call: TRBD2; v_call: TRBV28; j_call: TRBJ2-3; cdr3_length: 15; clone_size: -; cdr3_aa: CASSTGTSGSYTQYF; cdr3_nt: TGTGCCAGCAGTACCGGGACTAGCGGGAGTTATACGCAGTATTTT
d_call: TRBD1; v_call: TRBV7-3; j_call: TRBJ1-1; cdr3_length: 13; clone_size: -; cdr3_aa: CASSLTGTGEAFF; cdr3_nt: TGTGCCAGCAGCTTAACGGGGACAGGTGAAGCTTTCTTT
d_call: TRBD1; v_call: TRBV10-3; j_call: TRBJ2-5; cdr3_length: 18; clone_size: once; cdr3_aa: CAISEFPTGTGGLETQYF; cdr3_nt: TGTGCCATCAGTGAGTTTCCGACCGGGACAGGGGGTTTGGAGACCCAGTACTTC
d_call: -; v_call: TRBV11-2; j_call: TRBJ2-5; cdr3_length: 15; clone_size: -; cdr3_aa: CASSSTSMTDETQYF; cdr3_nt: TGTGCCAGCAGCTCCACCTCAATGACAGATGAGACCCAGTACTTC
d_call: -; v_call: TRBV6-6; j_call: TRBJ2-4; cdr3_length: 15; clone_size: -; cdr3_aa: CASSYGLLAKNIQYF; cdr3_nt: TGTGCCAGCAGTTACGGGCTCCTAGCCAAAAACATTCAGTACTTC
d_call: -; v_call: TRBV15; j_call: TRBJ2-2; cdr3_length: 15; clone_size: -; cdr3_aa: CATSTGTLNTGELFF; cdr3_nt: TGTGCCACCAGCACCGGGACTTTAAACACCGGGGAGCTGTTTTTT
d_call: -; v_call: TRBV7-3; j_call: TRBJ2-2; cdr3_length: 16; clone_size: -; cdr3_aa: CASSLMAPGLPGELFF; cdr3_nt: TGTGCCAGCAGCTTAATGGCCCCAGGGCTACCCGGGGAGCTGTTTTTT
d_call: TRBD2; v_call: TRBV4-3; j_call: TRBJ2-7; cdr3_length: 15; clone_size: -; cdr3_aa: CASSQGLAPAHEQYF; cdr3_nt: TGCGCCAGCAGCCAGGGACTAGCACCAGCCCACGAGCAGTACTTC
d_call: -; v_call: TRBV24-1; j_call: TRBJ1-2; cdr3_length: 17; clone_size: -; cdr3_aa: CATSDLRNAEWPYGYTF; cdr3_nt: TGTGCCACCAGTGATTTGAGGAACGCGGAGTGGCCATATGGCTACACCTTC